Below, 26 T cell receptor beta chains from the same sample are listed, as sequenced in a study of blood T cells in healthy people across ages. It was with a sample-barcoded 5' primer and a J-beta primer mix that a second PCR of about 7 to 12 cycles was run. From the 5' RACE reads, TCRdb called clonotypes with MiXCR, one entry per CDR3 protein. This sample has over a million distinct CDR3 sequences, with around 59% found just once. Sequencing used blood. Source of these receptors: a young man in good health.

The CDR3 region is CASTRSPSSTNNEQFF. In DNA, the CDR3 is TGTGCCAGCACCCGAAGTCCGTCATCAACAAACAATGAGCAGTTCTTC. This rearrangement joins TRBV5-6 to TRBJ2-1; the D is unclear. CDR1 is SGHDT, CDR2 YYEEEE, per germline. With 6 bases removed from V and 5 bases from J, the gap between germline ends came to 21 bases. The CDR3 is 16 amino acids. Supplemented by reference TRBV5-6 and TRBJ2-1, the full variable domain reads DAGVTQSPTHLIKTRGQQVTLRCSPKSGHDTVSWYQQALGQGPQFIFQYYEEEERQRGNFPDRFSGHQFPNYSSELNVNALLLGDSALYLCASTRSPSSTNNEQFFGPGTRLTVL.

V usage is TRBV6-5 and J usage is TRBJ1-1; D gene unclear. The CDR3 runs 15 residues. CDR1 is MNHEY and CDR2 is SVGAGI in the germline V gene. Trimming removed 5 bases at V and 3 bases at J, with 16 bases between. The CDR3 DNA reads as TGTGCCAGCAGTCCCCCTGCTGAGGGTTACACTGAAGCTTTCTTT. Protein: CASSPPAEGYTEAFF.

The J gene is TRBJ1-1, the V gene TRBV12-3 or TRBV12-4; D is unclear. V lost 7 bases and J lost 1, with 16 bases in between. The CDR3 totals 15 residues. The CDR3 spells CASIKDPSGNTEAFF. The CDR3 DNA is TGTGCCAGCATAAAAGACCCTTCCGGGAACACTGAAGCTTTCTTT.

The chain combines TRBV6-1 with TRBJ2-1, with 11 bases fitting TRBD2. The CDR3 loop spans 15 amino acids. Germline V gene sequence: CDR1 MNHNS, CDR2 SASEGT. Losses at the gene ends were 4 bases for V and 8 bases for J; bases not matched to a gene: 7. The CDR3 nucleotides are TGTGCCAGCAGTGCACCGACTAGCGGGAATCATGAGCAGTTCTTC. It specifies CASSAPTSGNHEQFF.

V and J are TRBV4-3 and TRBJ2-5; TRBD1 aligns across 7 bases. Germline assignment: CDR1 LGHNA and CDR2 YSLEER. This CDR3 contains 18 residues. The trim removed 6 bases at V and 11 bases at J, leaving 27 bases unmatched. CDR3 DNA sequence: TGCGCCAGCAGACTCAGGGCGGACAGGCCCACAATCTACAATGAGCAGTACTTC. It codes for CASRLRADRPTIYNEQYF.

CDR3 protein: CASSRTGALYGYTF. The CDR3 region has the DNA TGTGCCAGCAGTAGGACAGGGGCCCTCTATGGCTACACCTTC. The chain has TRBV6-1 and TRBJ1-2; 9 nucleotides match TRBD1. CDR3 length equals 14 residues. In germline, CDR1 is MNHNS, CDR2 SASEGT. V shed 5 bases and J 4 bases; nucleotides not matched to a gene: 5.

The V call is TRBV7-8, the J call TRBJ1-2; D not certain. V lost 4 bases and J 5 bases, leaving 17 bases between the germline ends. The CDR3 consists of 15 residues. CDR1 SGHVS and CDR2 FQNEAQ come from the germline V gene. CDR3 amino acids: CASSSISQVMYGYTF. The DNA for the CDR3 is TGTGCCAGCAGCTCAATATCTCAAGTTATGTATGGCTACACCTTC.

This clonotype was counted a single time. The chain has TRBV4-3 and TRBJ2-4, with no clear D. The J call may not be correct, given that the DNA end is closer to TRBJ2-7. The germline gives CDR1 LGHNA, CDR2 YSLEER. This CDR3 has 14 residues. The CDR3 DNA sequence: TGCGCCAGCAGCCCCGCCGGTTGGTCCTACGAGCAGTACTTC. Translation gives CASSPAGWSYEQYF.

The chain employs TRBV6-1 and TRBJ1-1; unclear D gene. The CDR3 consists of 15 residues. V was cut by 3 bases and J by 1 base, with 12 bases left in between. Germline loops: CDR1 MNHNS, CDR2 SASEGT. The CDR3 spells CASSELYKENTEAFF. The DNA of the CDR3 is TGTGCCAGCAGTGAGCTGTATAAAGAGAACACTGAAGCTTTCTTT.

This clonotype has more than one count but fewer than ten. The V gene is TRBV10-3, the J gene TRBJ2-6; D uncertain. Trimming removed 9 bases from V and 2 bases from J, with 8 bases in between. Germline V gives CDR1 ENHRY, CDR2 SYGVKD. The CDR3 loop spans 13 amino acids. The CDR3, as DNA: TGTGCCATGTCCAACCCTGGGGCCAACGTCCTGACTTTC. Its translation is CAMSNPGANVLTF.

The chain carries TRBV7-8 and TRBJ2-7, with D perhaps matching TRBD2 (5 bases). TRBJ2-5 explains the end of the DNA better; the J call may be wrong. Germline-derived CDR1 and CDR2 are SGHVS and FQNEAQ. This CDR3 has 16 residues. Written as DNA, the CDR3 is TGTGCCAGCAGCTTAATGCCTCCCTCGGGGTTAGAGACCCAGTACTTC. Its translation: CASSLMPPSGLETQYF.

The chain employs TRBV7-8 and TRBJ2-7; D is unclear. This CDR3 spans 16 amino acids. Germline CDR1 and CDR2: SGHVS and FQNEAQ. With 4 bases removed from V and 3 bases from J, the gap between germline ends came to 19 bases. CDR3 protein: CASSSPGRGRSYEQYF. The CDR3 nucleotides read TGTGCCAGCAGCTCCCCTGGACGCGGTCGGAGCTACGAGCAGTACTTC.

V usage is TRBV18 and J usage is TRBJ1-4; D is ambiguous. The germline CDR1 and CDR2 sequences are KGHSH and LQKENI. The CDR3 is 14 amino acids. Trimming shortened V by 4 bases and J by 7 bases, and 13 bases separated the two germline ends. CDR3 sequence reads: CASSLQMYSEKLFF. The CDR3 coding sequence is TGTGCCAGCTCACTTCAGATGTATAGTGAAAAACTGTTTTTT.

The chain combines TRBV29-1 with TRBJ1-2, with D perhaps matching TRBD1 (6 bases). The CDR3 totals 13 residues. Per germline, CDR1 SQVTM and CDR2 ANQGSEA. Deletions cut 4 bases from V and 2 bases from J, with 11 bases between. The CDR3 sequence is CSVGGGSNYGYTF. In nucleotides, the CDR3 is TGCAGCGTTGGTGGGGGCTCCAACTATGGCTACACCTTC. The full variable domain, in which reference TRBV29-1 and TRBJ1-2 provide the parts outside the CDR3, is SAVISQKPSRDICQRGTSLTIQCQVDSQVTMMFWYRQQPGQSLTLIATANQGSEATYESGFVIDKFPISRPNLTFSTLTVSNMSPEDSSIYLCSVGGGSNYGYTFGSGTRLTVV.

The chain employs TRBV3-1 and TRBJ1-1; D unclear. Trimming left V 5 bases short and J 7 bases short, with 17 bases between. This CDR3 has 14 amino acids. The V gene's germline CDR1 is LGHDT and CDR2 YNNKEL (reference sequence). The chain's CDR3 is CASSTTTSRFEAFF. The CDR3 DNA reads as TGTGCCAGCAGCACCACGACGTCACGGTTTGAAGCTTTCTTT.

The gene calls are TRBV9 and TRBJ2-7, with D perhaps TRBD1 (5 bases). Germline assignment: CDR1 SGDLS and CDR2 YYNGEE. The CDR3 consists of 14 residues. V was clipped by 3 bases and J by 4 bases, with 14 bases between them. This CDR3 is CASSAAGIEYEQYF. The DNA of the CDR3 is TGTGCCAGCAGCGCAGCAGGGATTGAGTACGAGCAGTACTTC.

The V call is TRBV11-2, the J call TRBJ2-1, with 9 positions matching TRBD2. From germline, CDR1 is SGHAT and CDR2 FQNNGV. The CDR3 has 16 residues. With 7 bases clipped from V and 1 base from J, the junction kept 8 bases outside the gene matches. The CDR3 sequence is CASTLAGTQSYNEQFF. The DNA for the CDR3 is TGTGCCAGCACCCTAGCGGGGACGCAATCCTACAATGAGCAGTTCTTC.

J is TRBJ2-1 and V is TRBV6-6; D is uncertain. CDR1 and CDR2 (germline): MNHNY, SVGAGI (reference sequence). The CDR3 has 15 residues. V gave up 6 bases and J gave up 0 bases, with 12 bases separating them. CDR3 DNA sequence: TGTGCCAGCAGGATCAGCGTGAGCTCCTACAATGAGCAGTTCTTC. This gives the protein CASRISVSSYNEQFF.

This clonotype was observed a few times. Here the CDR3 reads CASSVEVGEQYF. The DNA of the CDR3 is TGTGCCAGCAGCGTAGAAGTGGGCGAGCAGTACTTC. This chain joins TRBV9 and TRBJ2-7; D unclear. Germline V gene data show CDR1 as SGDLS and CDR2 as YYNGEE. Deletions cut 0 bases from V and 6 bases from J, with 7 bases between. The CDR3 loop spans 12 amino acids.

The rearrangement joins TRBV20-1 to TRBJ2-5; 15 nucleotides match TRBD2. With V trimmed by 1 base and J by 5 bases, 2 bases remained unmatched. Germline V lookup: CDR1 DFQATT, CDR2 SNEGSKA (reference sequence). This CDR3 spans 15 amino acids. DNA for the CDR3: TGCAGTGCTAGAGCCGGGACTAGCGGGAGGGAGACCCAGTACTTC. This gives the protein CSARAGTSGRETQYF.

The sample holds one count of this clonotype. The chain recombines TRBV5-1 with TRBJ1-1; 11 positions match TRBD1. Germline V gives CDR1 SGHRS, CDR2 YFSETQ. The CDR3 is made up of 15 amino acids. With 4 bases clipped from V and 3 bases from J, the junction kept 5 bases outside the gene matches. This chain's CDR3 is CASSHLDRGHTEAFF. CDR3 bases: TGCGCCAGCAGCCATCTGGACAGGGGGCACACTGAAGCTTTCTTT.

The V gene is TRBV12-3 or TRBV12-4, the J gene TRBJ2-5; 8 bases line up with TRBD2. The DNA matches TRBJ2-7 better at its end, which makes the J call doubtful. This CDR3 is 15 amino acids long. As DNA, the CDR3 is TGTGCCAGCAGTTTATCCGGGACTAGAACCTACGAGCAGTACTTC. It yields the protein CASSLSGTRTYEQYF.

V gene TRBV20-1 combines with J gene TRBJ1-1; no reliable D call. This CDR3 comprises 11 residues. Germline V gene lookup returns CDR1 DFQATT and CDR2 SNEGSKA (reference sequence). V shed 2 bases and J shed 5 bases, with 6 bases lying between them. The chain's CDR3 is CSARSGTEAFF. In DNA form, the CDR3 reads TGCAGTGCTAGATCGGGAACTGAAGCTTTCTTT.

This chain joins TRBV10-3 and TRBJ2-4, with D unresolved. Gene TRBJ2-7 matches the end of the DNA better, so the J call may be wrong. This CDR3 region has 14 residues. The V gene's germline CDR1 is ENHRY and CDR2 SYGVKD. The CDR3, as DNA: TGTGCCATCAGTGGCACAGCCATCGCAGTCGAGCAGTACTTC. Amino acid sequence: CAISGTAIAVEQYF.

V usage is TRBV14 and J usage is TRBJ2-5; D is possibly TRBD1 (7 bases). V lost 5 bases and J lost 4, with 17 bases in between. CDR3 size: 15 residues. CDR1 is SGHDN, CDR2 FVKESK, per germline. The CDR3 reads CASSETGRLRETQYF. In nucleotides, the CDR3 is TGTGCCAGCAGCGAGACAGGGAGGCTTAGAGAGACCCAGTACTTC.

Turning to this clonotype: One end of the junction does not line up with germline, which may come from a read error. The rearrangement joins TRBV2 to TRBJ1-5, with no clear D. CDR1 and CDR2 (germline): SNHLY, FYNNEI. CDR3 length: 15 residues. The CDR3 DNA reads as TGTACCAGCAGTGAACATACGGGTGCCAATCAGCCCCAGCATTTT. Translation gives CTSSEHTGANQPQHF.